This T cell receptor (beta chain) was identified during a study of CD8+CD57+ T cells in acquired aplastic anemia. Study conclusions and caveats: Researchers reported that CD8+ Simpson's diversity was not significantly different in patients versus controls.

Patients who underwent sequencing had shown CD8+CD57+ cell expansion by flow cytometry. TCR beta VDJ and CDR3 profiling used genomic DNA as template. TCRdb redid the calling of the reads with MiXCR, one entry per CDR3 protein. The table records 110,000 or so distinct CDR3 sequences, over 55% of them present only once. This clonotype was observed a handful of times. Its antigen is unidentified. Trimming stripped 2 bases from V and 9 bases from J, with 11 bases between. The CDR3 totals 14 residues. Per germline, CDR1 LNHDA and CDR2 SQIVND (reference sequence). The clonotype comes from a human donor with aplastic anemia. Sequences were obtained from sorted CD4+, CD8+, or CD8+CD57+ T cells (not recorded which) from PBMCs. The chain employs TRBV19 and TRBJ1-6, with D tentatively TRBD1 (6 bases). CDR3 protein: CASSIQGSLSPLHF. CDR3 in DNA: TGTGCCAGTAGTATACAGGGGTCTCTTTCACCCCTCCACTTT.